This T cell receptor (beta chain) was obtained from a study of technical replicates of blood from several donors. Repertoires were generated with immunoSEQ multiplex PCR, while TCRdb's copy carries only in-frame clones and drops some. The sample comprises 80,000 or so clones, roughly 95% of which are singletons, and roughly 0.4% rests with the top ten. Germline values: CDR1 MDHEN, CDR2 SYDVKM. The CDR3 extends over 15 amino acids. V lost 3 bases to trimming and J lost 8 bases; unmatched junction nucleotides: 7. This chain joins TRBV28 and TRBJ1-4, with 9 bases that match TRBD1. The sample consisted of T cells isolated from PBMCs. This TCR came from a human donor in good health. CDR3 nucleotide sequence: TGTGCCAGCAGTTTCCGGACAGGGGAGTTAGAAAAACTGTTTTTT. The encoded protein is CASSFRTGELEKLFF.